This passage covers 5 T cell receptor beta chains from one sample sequenced in a study of blood T cells in healthy people across ages. A second PCR of 7 to 11 cycles used a sample-barcoded 5' primer and a J-beta primer mix. TCRdb reprocessed the 5' RACE reads with MiXCR, giving one entry per CDR3 protein. Altogether approximately 600,000 distinct CDR3 sequences are present, under 65% being singletons, with the ten largest covering around 37%. The source material was blood. The receptors come from a man aged 55-75 years in good health.

The V and J genes are TRBV29-1 and TRBJ1-1; possible D gene TRBD1, 5 bases. From germline, CDR1 is SQVTM and CDR2 ANQGSEA. With 7 bases removed from V and 1 base from J, the gap between germline ends came to 16 bases. The CDR3 has 14 residues. CDR3 loop: CSAVEVGGNTEAFF. CDR3 DNA sequence: TGCAGCGCCGTAGAGGTGGGGGGGAACACTGAAGCTTTCTTT.

This clonotype was observed a few times. The rearrangement joins TRBV5-1 to TRBJ2-3; D not resolved. Germline V gene sequence: CDR1 SGHRS, CDR2 YFSETQ. This CDR3 comprises 14 residues. The germline V and J ends were trimmed by 10 bases and 0 bases, with 15 bases remaining between them. CDR3 region: CASSRAESTDTQYF. The CDR3 DNA sequence: TGCGCCTCCTCCCGGGCGGAAAGCACAGATACGCAGTATTTT.

The chain joins TRBV24-1 to TRBJ2-3; 8 positions match TRBD2. The germline gives CDR1 KGHDR, CDR2 SFDVKD. CDR3 length: 15 amino acids. V shed 3 bases, J shed 1 base, and the junction held 2 bases outside the gene matches. The CDR3 DNA is TGTGCCACCAGTGATATCGGGGGGGGCACAGATACGCAGTATTTT. Protein sequence: CATSDIGGGTDTQYF.

The rearrangement joins TRBV15 to TRBJ2-7, with D perhaps matching TRBD1 or TRBD2 (5 bases each). From germline, CDR1 is LNHNV and CDR2 YYDKDF (reference sequence). CDR3 length: 13 amino acids. Trimming removed 0 bases from V and 6 bases from J, with 9 bases in between. In DNA form, the CDR3 reads TGTGCCACCAGCAGAGATGTTGGGGGCGAGCAGTACTTC. The encoded protein is CATSRDVGGEQYF.

The chain recombines TRBV18 with TRBJ2-1; 9 nucleotides align to TRBD2. Germline V gene sequence: CDR1 KGHSH, CDR2 LQKENI. The CDR3 is made up of 14 amino acids. V gave up 5 bases and J gave up 3 bases; unmatched junction bases: 2. The CDR3 here is CASSTRGGYNEQFF. The DNA of the CDR3 is TGTGCCAGCTCAACGCGGGGGGGCTACAATGAGCAGTTCTTC.